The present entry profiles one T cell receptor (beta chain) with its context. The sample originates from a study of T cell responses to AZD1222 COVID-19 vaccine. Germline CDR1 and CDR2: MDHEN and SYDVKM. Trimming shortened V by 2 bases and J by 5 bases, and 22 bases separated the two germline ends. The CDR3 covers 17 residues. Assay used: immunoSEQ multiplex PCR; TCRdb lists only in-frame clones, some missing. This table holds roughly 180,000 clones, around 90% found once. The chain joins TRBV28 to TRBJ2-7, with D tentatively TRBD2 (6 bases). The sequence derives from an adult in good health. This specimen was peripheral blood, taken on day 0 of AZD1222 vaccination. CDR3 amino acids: CASSLLPGGWVPNEQYF. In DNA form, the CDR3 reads TGTGCCAGCAGTTTACTACCCGGAGGGTGGGTCCCAAACGAGCAGTACTTC.